This T cell receptor beta chain was profiled in a study of Ad26.COV2.S vaccination and SARS-CoV-2 variants. As for the study in general: Ad26.COV2.S shots went into the muscle once or twice, 56 days apart. General observations from the study: Post-vaccination breadth of spike-specific CD8+ and CD4+ T cell responses was reportedly substantial. Recipients given vaccine exceeded placebo recipients in spike-specific TCR breadth.

Produced via immunoSEQ multiplex PCR; TCRdb's table is partial and in-frame only. Found here are hundreds of thousands of clones, 89% of them singletons; the top ten hold approximately 1.5%. Treatment meaning: some 20 received Ad26.COV2.S at low or high dose, single or two shots; 5 received placebo; per-sample allocation not given. Sampling took place 63 days after the first vaccine or placebo injection. This clone was seen once. What it binds is unknown. The sequence came from a person between 18 and 60 years old who received the Ad26.COV2.S COVID-19 vaccine or a placebo. The sequenced sample was peripheral blood, obtained in a trial of Ad26.COV2.S vaccine versus placebo.

CDR3 loop: CASSLGRLGNTIYF. The DNA for the CDR3 is TGTGCCAGCAGCTTGGGCAGGTTAGGAAACACCATATATTTT. The chain combines TRBV7-2 with TRBJ1-3; D remains unclear. The CDR3 loop spans 14 amino acids. V gave up 3 bases and J gave up 4 bases, with 10 bases separating them. Germline V gives CDR1 SGHTA, CDR2 FQGNSA.